These 13 T cell receptor beta chains were sequenced from one sample in a study of blood T cells in healthy people across ages. Then a second PCR, running roughly 7 to 12 cycles, was carried out with a sample-barcoded 5' primer and a J-beta primer mix. TCRdb independently ran MiXCR on the 5' RACE reads; one entry per CDR3 protein. The data contain 700,000 to 850,000 distinct CDR3 sequences, less than 70% of them singletons. The material sequenced was blood. Receptor source: a man older than 75 in good health.

This clonotype was counted between two and nine times. The genes are TRBV5-6 and TRBJ2-7; TRBD1 matches at 8 bases. V dropped 1 base and J dropped 3; count of bases not matched to a gene: 3. Germline assignment: CDR1 SGHDT and CDR2 YYEEEE. The CDR3 is 14 residues long. CDR3 in amino acids: CASSLRDRRYEQYF. CDR3 in DNA: TGTGCCAGCAGCTTGAGGGACAGGCGCTACGAGCAGTACTTC.

The chain links TRBV20-1 to TRBJ1-6; unclear D gene. CDR3 size: 16 residues. The V end lost 2 bases, the J end lost 0 bases, and 11 bases lay between the germline ends. Germline-derived CDR1 and CDR2 are DFQATT and SNEGSKA (reference sequence). In DNA form, the CDR3 reads TGCAGTGCTAGATTAACGGGGAGCTCCTATAATTCACCCCTCCACTTT. Translation gives CSARLTGSSYNSPLHF.

Of note for this clonotype: An end of the junction does not agree with germline; a read error may underlie this. The V gene is TRBV7-2, the J gene TRBJ2-4; possibly TRBD1 for D (6 bases). Germline V lookup: CDR1 SGHTA, CDR2 FQGNSA. This CDR3 contains 11 residues. CDR3 DNA: TGTGCCAGCACCTTAGGAACAGGGCGGTACTTC. It yields the protein CASTLGTGRYF.

There are a few counts of this clonotype. This rearrangement joins TRBV20-1 to TRBJ2-5; 9 nucleotides match TRBD1. The germline V gene has CDR1 DFQATT and CDR2 SNEGSKA (reference sequence). J was trimmed by 6 bases and V by 5 bases; bases with no gene match: 7. This CDR3 is built from 13 residues. CDR3 nucleotides: TGCAGTGCTCGGGACAGGGCCGTGCAGACCCAGTACTTC. Its protein product is CSARDRAVQTQYF.

This clonotype has more than one count but fewer than ten. The chain has TRBV7-2 and TRBJ2-3; D remains unclear. The V gene's germline CDR1 is SGHTA and CDR2 FQGNSA. This CDR3 comprises 15 residues. V was trimmed by 3 bases and J by 7 bases, leaving 17 bases between them. The CDR3 nucleotides read TGTGCCAGCAGCTTCGACGCTCTAGGACGAAATACGCAGTATTTT. It translates to CASSFDALGRNTQYF.

The gene calls are TRBV5-1 and TRBJ2-3, with 8 bases that match TRBD2. V dropped 0 bases and J dropped 2; count of bases not matched to a gene: 14. This CDR3 spans 19 amino acids. The germline gives CDR1 SGHRS, CDR2 YFSETQ. CDR3 sequence (DNA): TGCGCCAGCAGCTTGGGTCGGGCAACGAGTAGCGGGAACACAGATACGCAGTATTTT. Its protein product is CASSLGRATSSGNTDTQYF.

CDR3 sequence reads: CASSYPGQENYGYTF. CDR3 DNA: TGTGCCAGCAGTTACCCGGGACAGGAAAACTATGGCTACACCTTC. The V call is TRBV6-6, the J call TRBJ1-2; 8 nucleotides line up with TRBD1. The CDR3 is 15 residues long. Germline assignment: CDR1 MNHNY and CDR2 SVGAGI (reference sequence). Germline trimming cut 2 bases from V and 2 bases from J; bases unmatched to any gene: 4.

The chain is built from TRBV24-1 and TRBJ2-4; 7 nucleotides agree with TRBD2. The trim removed 5 bases at V and 8 bases at J, leaving 11 bases unmatched. This CDR3 spans 15 amino acids. In germline, CDR1 is KGHDR, CDR2 SFDVKD. CDR3 DNA: TGTGCCACCAGTGTGGGCGGGAGCGGTAGGGACATTCAGTACTTC. Protein product: CATSVGGSGRDIQYF.

This sequence joins TRBV28 and TRBJ2-7, with a possible D match to TRBD2 (5 bases). TRBJ2-1 matches the DNA end more closely, so the J call is doubtful. CDR3 length: 15 residues. Germline V gene data show CDR1 as MDHEN and CDR2 as SYDVKM. The CDR3 DNA sequence: TGTGCCAGCAGCCCCGAGGGCCGCCCTTACAATGAGCAGTTCTTC. It translates to CASSPEGRPYNEQFF.

Here the CDR3 reads CASSERANNQPQHF. The CDR3 DNA is TGTGCCAGCAGTGAGAGGGCCAACAATCAGCCCCAGCATTTT. This chain uses TRBV12-3 or TRBV12-4 with TRBJ1-5; D uncertain. The CDR3 extends over 14 amino acids. Trimming took 5 bases from V and 3 from J, leaving 11 bases between them.

This clonotype was seen more than once but under ten times. The chain carries TRBV7-2 and TRBJ2-6, with D perhaps TRBD2 (5 bases). Germline values: CDR1 SGHTA, CDR2 FQGNSA. Trimming pared 7 bases from V and 4 bases from J, leaving 17 bases between. The CDR3 length is 16 residues. CDR3 DNA sequence: TGTGCCAGCACGGAGCGGACCCCGAAGGGGGCCAACGTCCTGACTTTC. Its translation: CASTERTPKGANVLTF.

The gene calls are TRBV15 and TRBJ2-5; no firm D call. The V end lost 1 base, the J end lost 2 bases, and 8 bases lay between the germline ends. This CDR3 comprises 14 residues. Looked up from germline, CDR1 is LNHNV and CDR2 is YYDKDF (reference sequence). CDR3 coding DNA: TGTGCCACCAGCAGAGTCCCAGCACAAGAGACCCAGTACTTC. It translates to CATSRVPAQETQYF.

J is TRBJ2-4 and V is TRBV5-6, with D possibly matching TRBD2 (7 bases). This CDR3 is 16 amino acids long. V was cut by 1 base and J by 8 bases, with 19 bases left in between. CDR1 is SGHDT and CDR2 is YYEEEE in the germline V gene. CDR3 in DNA: TGTGCCAGCAGCTTGACCCTTCCAGGGGAGGGATACATTCAGTACTTC. It is translated as CASSLTLPGEGYIQYF. The complete variable domain, with remaining parts taken from reference TRBV5-6 and TRBJ2-4, reads DAGVTQSPTHLIKTRGQQVTLRCSPKSGHDTVSWYQQALGQGPQFIFQYYEEEERQRGNFPDRFSGHQFPNYSSELNVNALLLGDSALYLCASSLTLPGEGYIQYFGAGTRLSVL.